This TCR beta chain stems from a study of Ad26.COV2.S vaccination and SARS-CoV-2 variants. V lost 0 bases and J 0 bases, leaving 10 bases between the germline ends. Germline-derived CDR1 and CDR2 are MGHRA and YSYEKL. The CDR3 runs 16 residues. The repertoire was sequenced with immunoSEQ multiplex PCR; TCRdb's copy has only in-frame clones and lacks some. The table has roughly 140,000 clones, roughly 90% seen once. The sequenced sample was peripheral blood, obtained after recovery from COVID-19. The TCR originated in a human donor who had recovered from COVID-19. The chain links TRBV4-1 to TRBJ2-3; a possible D gene is TRBD2 (5 bases). The chain's CDR3 is CASSQDWGASTDTQYF. In DNA form, the CDR3 reads TGCGCCAGCAGCCAAGATTGGGGAGCTAGCACAGATACGCAGTATTTT.